Here is one T cell receptor (beta chain) with its context. Its matching antigen is unknown. Measured with immunoSEQ multiplex PCR; TCRdb has only the in-frame clones, and not every one. Here the sample spans more than 30,000 clones, over 75% being singletons. The CDR3 contains 15 residues. Deletions cut 1 base from V and 4 bases from J, with 13 bases between. Germline V lookup: CDR1 MNHNY, CDR2 SVGAGI (reference sequence). The data belong to a study of T cells in localized non-small cell lung cancer. General study results and limits: Adjacent uninvolved lung had the highest clonality, suggesting focused antigen responses. Owing to sequencing of a solitary tumor region, heterogeneity cannot be discounted. Appearing in adjacent lung were a median roughly 60 of the top 100 tumor clones. Longer overall survival associated with higher blood T cell density; shorter survival with higher adjacent-lung clonality.

The chain is built from TRBV6-6 and TRBJ1-2; no reliable D call. The TCR originated in a woman aged 40 to 75 with stage III lung adenocarcinoma. Sequenced material: peripheral blood mononuclear cells, taken before any cancer treatment. The CDR3 sequence is CASSYLVGGSYGYTF. Written as DNA, the CDR3 is TGTGCCAGCAGTTACTTAGTGGGTGGGTCCTATGGCTACACCTTC.